The clone carrying this TCR beta chain was recorded at least ten times. Its target is unknown. Axillary draining lymph nodes of breast cancer patients supplied the node samples. The data belong to a study of breast tumors, draining lymph nodes, adjacent tissues. Study observations and caveats: Data fit most tumor T cells coming from lymph node, expanding in tumor. Tumors had less TCR diversity than lymph nodes, more than nontumor tissue. Tumor T cell lymph node origin was a supported hypothesis, not proven. Tumor and nontumor repertoires were significantly more similar in luminal-like than in basal-like breast cancer.

This CDR3 contains 15 residues. V gave up 3 bases and J gave up 9 bases; unmatched junction bases: 7. The germline V gene has CDR1 KGHSH and CDR2 LQKENI. TCRdb called the multiplex PCR reads again in MiXCR, with one record for every CDR3 protein. The table lists around 150,000 distinct CDR3 sequences, approximately 32% of them singletons, with roughly 2.2% in the top ten. The V call is TRBV18, the J call TRBJ1-6; TRBD1 aligns across 8 bases. The sample consisted of axillary lymph node tissue. The source of this sequence is a female donor with breast cancer. Some clones in this sample may be carry-over from other donors' samples. CDR3 in amino acids: CASSPQGAESSPLHF. For the CDR3, the DNA is TGTGCCAGCTCACCGCAGGGGGCGGAAAGTTCACCCCTCCACTTT.